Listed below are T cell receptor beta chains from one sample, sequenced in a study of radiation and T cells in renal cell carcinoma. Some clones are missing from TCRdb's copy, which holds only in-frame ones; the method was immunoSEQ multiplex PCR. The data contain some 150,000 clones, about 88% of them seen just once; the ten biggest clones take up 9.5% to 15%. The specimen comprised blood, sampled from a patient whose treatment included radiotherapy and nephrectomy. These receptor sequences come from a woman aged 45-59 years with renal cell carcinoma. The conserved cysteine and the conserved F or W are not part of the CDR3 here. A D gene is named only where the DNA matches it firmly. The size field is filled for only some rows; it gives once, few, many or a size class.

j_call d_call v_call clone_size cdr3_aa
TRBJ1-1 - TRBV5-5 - ASSLERGTEAF
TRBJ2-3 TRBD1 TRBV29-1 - SVDRAGTDTQY
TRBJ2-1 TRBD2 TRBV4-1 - ASTPGLDSYNEQF
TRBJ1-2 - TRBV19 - ATTDGPANYGYT
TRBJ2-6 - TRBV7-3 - ASSLDSSGANVLT
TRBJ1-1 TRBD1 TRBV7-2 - ASTRQGAVEAF
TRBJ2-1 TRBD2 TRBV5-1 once ASSFPSGGSYNEQF
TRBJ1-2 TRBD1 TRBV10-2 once ASSERPGGILTRHGYT
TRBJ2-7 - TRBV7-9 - ASSSWSGTASYEQY
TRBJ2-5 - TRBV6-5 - ASSYDSVGWETQY
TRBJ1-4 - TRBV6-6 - ASSSFNRGNEKLF
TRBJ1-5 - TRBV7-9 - ASNSLDQPQH
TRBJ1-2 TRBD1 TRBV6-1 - ASSEAAQGAGYGYT
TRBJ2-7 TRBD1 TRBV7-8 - ASSSQDRRTGEQY
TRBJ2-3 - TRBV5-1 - ASSLVDTPTEGTQY
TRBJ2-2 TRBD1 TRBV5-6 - ASSPRQGQRTGELF
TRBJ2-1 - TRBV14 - ASSYMGSLSYNEQF
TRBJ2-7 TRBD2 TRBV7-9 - ATKRGTSSYEQY
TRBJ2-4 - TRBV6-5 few ASSSGWGKGENIQY
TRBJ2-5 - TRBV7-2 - ASSYGETQY
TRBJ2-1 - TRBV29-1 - SPLRLGSYNEQF
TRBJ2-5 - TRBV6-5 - ASSRTGRKGETQY
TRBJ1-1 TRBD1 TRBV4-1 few ASSRTGVTGEAF
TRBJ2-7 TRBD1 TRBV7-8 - ASSLRTGRSSYEQY
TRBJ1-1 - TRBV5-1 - ASSLADTEAF
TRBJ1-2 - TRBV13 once ASGPGPANYGYT
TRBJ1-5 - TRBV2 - ASTGSGGNQPQH
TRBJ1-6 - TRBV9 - ASSVYDYNSPLH
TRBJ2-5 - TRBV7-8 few ASKSETQY
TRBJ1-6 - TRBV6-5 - ASSYGPDNSPLH
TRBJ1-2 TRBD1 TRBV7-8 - ASSRDRNYGYT
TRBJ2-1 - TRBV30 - AWSVPPGEQF
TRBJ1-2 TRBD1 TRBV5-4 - ASRASDRAFYT
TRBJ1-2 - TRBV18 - ASSPRSGISYGYT
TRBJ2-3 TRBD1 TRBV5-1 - ASSLEGAHFSTDTQY
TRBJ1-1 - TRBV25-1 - ASDRGGEDTEAF
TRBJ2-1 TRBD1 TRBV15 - ATSRVGTGNYNEQF
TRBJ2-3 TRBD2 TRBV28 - ASSSILAGASSTDTQY
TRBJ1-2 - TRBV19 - ASSLELYGYT
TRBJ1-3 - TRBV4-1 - ASSPQHSGNTIY
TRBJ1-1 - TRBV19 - ASSAGWGTEAF
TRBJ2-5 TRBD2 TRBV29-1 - STNVGGTAKTQY
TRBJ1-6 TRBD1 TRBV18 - ASFQTGSPLH
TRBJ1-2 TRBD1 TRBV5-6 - ASSFGTGEVNYGYT
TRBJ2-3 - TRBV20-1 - SFEGTDTQY